The sequence of this T cell receptor beta chain was determined in a study of synovial regulatory T cells in juvenile arthritis. Study-level points and caveats: Blood Treg cells that were inflammation-associated showed lower TCR diversity than other blood Treg cells. Synovial Teff and blood CPL repertoires partially overlapped with iaTreg TCR repertoires, which were largely patient-private.

The protocol was immunoSEQ multiplex PCR, while the TCRdb copy is restricted to in-frame clones and leaves out a portion. The sample has around 10,000 clones; the top ten hold less than 1%. On this clone: Its antigen is as yet unknown.

The material sequenced was Treg cells from blood. Subset meaning: remaining (HLA-DR-negative) circulating blood Treg cells. The TCR was taken from a donor aged 2 to 35 with juvenile idiopathic arthritis.

CDR3: CASSQETGGNEQFF. The V call is TRBV18, the J call TRBJ2-1; TCRdb gives TRBD1 as the D gene, but with no DNA this cannot be confirmed. Germline V gene lookup returns CDR1 KGHSH and CDR2 LQKENI. CDR3 size: 14 residues. No DNA is listed.